The 11 T cell receptor beta chains below were found in one sample sequenced in a study of blood T cell repertoires in COVID-19. This table comes from immunoSEQ multiplex PCR, and its TCRdb copy is limited to in-frame clones, with some not included. The repertoire consists of about 460,000 clones, with more than 85% occurring once and the leading ten covering around 7.9%. The sample comprised PBMCs or T cells enriched from blood (not recorded which). These receptors were obtained from a woman aged 55-69 years who had recovered from COVID-19.

A note on this clone: The same CDR3 can be traced to other DNA sequences in this sample. The CDR3 coding sequence is TGTGCCAGCAGCTTCGGGGGGGGGAGCACAGATACGCAGTATTTT. Protein: CASSFGGGSTDTQYF. The V gene is TRBV7-2, the J gene TRBJ2-3; 8 positions agree with TRBD2. Germline V gene data show CDR1 as SGHTA and CDR2 as FQGNSA. The ends lost 3 bases at V and 0 bases at J; junction bases unmatched: 2. This CDR3 region has 15 residues.

The CDR3 nucleotides read TGTGCCATCAGTGGCACAGGGCGCGGGGGAGAAAAACTGTTTTTT. Translated, it gives CAISGTGRGGEKLFF. The chain employs TRBV10-3 and TRBJ1-4, with D possibly being TRBD1 (6 bases). Germline CDR1 reads ENHRY; CDR2 reads SYGVKD. The CDR3 is made up of 15 amino acids. Trimming stripped 4 bases from V and 8 bases from J, with 17 bases between.

The J gene is TRBJ1-2, the V gene TRBV18; TRBD1 matches at 7 bases. Germline CDR1 is KGHSH and CDR2 is LQKENI. The CDR3 covers 13 residues. J lost 5 bases, V lost 3 bases, and 3 bases had no gene match. CDR3 DNA: TGTGCCAGCTCACCGTCGACAGGGTATGGCTACACCTTC. As protein: CASSPSTGYGYTF.

The chain links TRBV2 to TRBJ1-2, with D tentatively TRBD1 (5 bases). V gave up 3 bases and J gave up 3 bases, with 11 bases separating them. Germline V gives CDR1 SNHLY, CDR2 FYNNEI. This CDR3 comprises 14 residues. CDR3 region: CASSEQGSDYGYTF. The CDR3 bases are TGTGCCAGCAGTGAGCAGGGTTCGGACTATGGCTACACCTTC.

The chain couples TRBV3-1 (or the pseudogene TRBV3-2) to TRBJ1-5; perhaps TRBD1 as D (5 bases). The germline V and J ends were trimmed by 4 bases and 3 bases, with 13 bases remaining between them. The CDR3 is 15 residues long. Germline loops: CDR1 LGHDT, CDR2 YNNKEL (reference sequence). The CDR3 loop reads CASSPTWGFNQPQHF. In nucleotides, the CDR3 is TGTGCCAGCAGCCCGACGTGGGGCTTCAATCAGCCCCAGCATTTT.

The chain recombines TRBV30 with TRBJ1-6, with 7 bases aligning to TRBD1. The CDR3 loop spans 16 amino acids. V shed 2 bases and J 0 bases; nucleotides not matched to a gene: 4. Germline CDR1 and CDR2: GTSNPN and SVGIG (reference sequence). The CDR3 region has the DNA TGTGCCTGGAGTCAGGGGGTTCACTCCTATAATTCACCCCTCCACTTT. Translation: CAWSQGVHSYNSPLHF.

This rearrangement joins TRBV7-2 to TRBJ1-5, with D possibly being TRBD1 (6 bases). Germline CDR1 is SGHTA and CDR2 is FQGNSA. V was pared by 5 bases and J by 4 bases, with 6 bases between. This CDR3 contains 12 residues. For the CDR3, the DNA is TGTGCCAGCAGCGGACAGAATCAGCCCCAGCATTTT. Translated, it gives CASSGQNQPQHF.

J is TRBJ2-3 and V is TRBV14; D gene unclear. This CDR3 is 12 amino acids long. V gave up 4 bases and J gave up 5 bases, with 7 bases separating them. CDR1 and CDR2 (germline): SGHDN, FVKESK. This CDR3 reads CASSRQLDTQYF. The CDR3 DNA follows: TGTGCCAGCAGCCGACAACTAGATACGCAGTATTTT.

The chain combines TRBV24-1 with TRBJ1-4, with D perhaps matching TRBD1 (6 bases). This CDR3 comprises 15 residues. V was pared by 3 bases and J by 3 bases, with 10 bases between. Per the germline V gene, CDR1 is KGHDR and CDR2 is SFDVKD. The CDR3 region has the DNA TGTGCCACCAGTGATACCTCAGGGGCTAATGAAAAACTGTTTTTT. Encoded protein: CATSDTSGANEKLFF.

The chain combines TRBV10-3 with TRBJ1-1; maybe TRBD1 (6 bases). The V end was cut by 8 bases, the J end by 2 bases, with 12 bases between. The CDR3 is made up of 13 amino acids. Per germline, CDR1 ENHRY and CDR2 SYGVKD. The CDR3 region is CAIGGATNTEAFF. The DNA of the CDR3 is TGTGCCATCGGGGGGGCAACCAACACTGAAGCTTTCTTT.

The chain carries TRBV27 and TRBJ2-5, with TRBD2 matching over 12 bases. Germline assignment: CDR1 MNHEY and CDR2 SMNVEV (reference sequence). This CDR3 has 15 amino acids. J gave up 5 bases and V 5 bases, and 6 bases lay outside the gene matches. DNA of the CDR3: TGTGCCAGCAGTCTAGCGGGGGGGAGTGGGGAGACCCAGTACTTC. This translates into CASSLAGGSGETQYF.